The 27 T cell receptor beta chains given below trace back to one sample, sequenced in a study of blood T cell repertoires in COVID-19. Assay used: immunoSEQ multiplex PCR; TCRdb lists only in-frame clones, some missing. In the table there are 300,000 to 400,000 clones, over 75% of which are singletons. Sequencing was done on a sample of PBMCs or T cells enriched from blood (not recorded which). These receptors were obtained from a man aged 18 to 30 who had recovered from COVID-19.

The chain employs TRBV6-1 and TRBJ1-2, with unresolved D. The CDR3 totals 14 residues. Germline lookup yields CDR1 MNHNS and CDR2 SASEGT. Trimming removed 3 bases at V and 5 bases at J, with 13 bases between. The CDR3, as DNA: TGTGCCAGCAGTGAGGGGAGTGGGATTTATGGCTACACCTTC. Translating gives CASSEGSGIYGYTF.

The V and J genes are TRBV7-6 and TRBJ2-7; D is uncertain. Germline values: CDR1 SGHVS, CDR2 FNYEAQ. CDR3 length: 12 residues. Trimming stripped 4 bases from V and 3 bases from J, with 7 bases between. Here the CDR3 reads CASSSNSYEQYF. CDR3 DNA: TGTGCCAGCAGCTCGAACAGCTACGAGCAGTACTTC.

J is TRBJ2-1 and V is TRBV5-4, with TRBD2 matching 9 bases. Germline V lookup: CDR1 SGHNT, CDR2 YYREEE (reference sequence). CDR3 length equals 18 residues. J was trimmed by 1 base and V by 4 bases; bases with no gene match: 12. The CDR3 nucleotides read TGTGCCAGCAGCAGAAGCCCTGGGACTAGCCTTTCCTACAATGAGCAGTTCTTC. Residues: CASSRSPGTSLSYNEQFF. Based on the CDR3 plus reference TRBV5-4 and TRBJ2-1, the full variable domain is ETGVTQSPTHLIKTRGQQVTLRCSSQSGHNTVSWYQQALGQGPQFIFQYYREEENGRGNFPPRFSGLQFPNYSSELNVNALELDDSALYLCASSRSPGTSLSYNEQFFGPGTRLTVL.

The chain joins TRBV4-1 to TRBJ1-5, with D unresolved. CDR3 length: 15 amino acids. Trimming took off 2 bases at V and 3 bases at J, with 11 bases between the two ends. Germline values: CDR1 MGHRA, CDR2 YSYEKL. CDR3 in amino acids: CASSQHLNDNQPQHF. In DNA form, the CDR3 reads TGCGCCAGCAGCCAACATCTAAACGACAATCAGCCCCAGCATTTT.

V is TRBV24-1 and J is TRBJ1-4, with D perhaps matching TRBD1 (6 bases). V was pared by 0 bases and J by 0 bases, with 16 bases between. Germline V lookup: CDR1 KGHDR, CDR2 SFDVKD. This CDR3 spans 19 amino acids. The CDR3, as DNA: TGTGCCACCAGTGATTTGGAGGACAGAGAATATGCAACTAATGAAAAACTGTTTTTT. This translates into CATSDLEDREYATNEKLFF.

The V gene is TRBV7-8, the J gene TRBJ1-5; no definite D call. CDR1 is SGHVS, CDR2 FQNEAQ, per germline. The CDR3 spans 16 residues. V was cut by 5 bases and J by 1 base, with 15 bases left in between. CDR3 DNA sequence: TGTGCCAGCAGCCAGAGGTCGGGATGGAGCAATCAGCCCCAGCATTTT. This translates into CASSQRSGWSNQPQHF.

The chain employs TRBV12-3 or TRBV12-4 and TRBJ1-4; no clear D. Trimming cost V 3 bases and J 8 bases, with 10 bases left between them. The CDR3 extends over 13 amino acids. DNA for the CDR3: TGTGCCAGCAGTTTCTTAGTGAGGGAAAAACTGTTTTTT. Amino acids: CASSFLVREKLFF.

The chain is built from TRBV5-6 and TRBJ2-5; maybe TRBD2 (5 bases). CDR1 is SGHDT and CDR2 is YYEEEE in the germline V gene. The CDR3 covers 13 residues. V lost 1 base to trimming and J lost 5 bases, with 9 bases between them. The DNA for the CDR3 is TGTGCCAGCAGCTTGAACGGCGGGGAGACCCAGTACTTC. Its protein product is CASSLNGGETQYF. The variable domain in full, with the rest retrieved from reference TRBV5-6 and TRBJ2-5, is DAGVTQSPTHLIKTRGQQVTLRCSPKSGHDTVSWYQQALGQGPQFIFQYYEEEERQRGNFPDRFSGHQFPNYSSELNVNALLLGDSALYLCASSLNGGETQYFGPGTRLLVL.

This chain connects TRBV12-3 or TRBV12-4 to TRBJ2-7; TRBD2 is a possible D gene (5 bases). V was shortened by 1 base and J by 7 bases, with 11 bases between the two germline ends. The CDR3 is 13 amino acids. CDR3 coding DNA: TGTGCCAGCAGTTTAGTAAGCCGGGGAGAGCAGTACTTC. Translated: CASSLVSRGEQYF.

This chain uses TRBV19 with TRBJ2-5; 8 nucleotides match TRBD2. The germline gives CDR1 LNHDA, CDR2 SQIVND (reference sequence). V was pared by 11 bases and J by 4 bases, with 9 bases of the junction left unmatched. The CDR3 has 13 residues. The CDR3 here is CASTSRGAETQYF. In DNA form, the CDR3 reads TGTGCCTCCACCTCGCGGGGGGCAGAGACCCAGTACTTC.

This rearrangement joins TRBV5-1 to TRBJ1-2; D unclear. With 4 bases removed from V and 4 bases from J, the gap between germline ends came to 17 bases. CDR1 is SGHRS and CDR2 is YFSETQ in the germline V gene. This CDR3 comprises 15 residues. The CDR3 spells CASSPDGRGSYGYTF. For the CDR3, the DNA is TGCGCCAGCAGCCCGGACGGTCGGGGTAGCTATGGCTACACCTTC.

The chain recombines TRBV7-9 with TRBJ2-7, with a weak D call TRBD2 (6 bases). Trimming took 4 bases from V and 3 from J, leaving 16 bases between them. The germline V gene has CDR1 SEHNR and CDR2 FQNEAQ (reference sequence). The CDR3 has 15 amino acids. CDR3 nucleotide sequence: TGTGCCAGCAGCTCCCCGGCGGGAAGGGACTACGAGCAGTACTTC. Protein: CASSSPAGRDYEQYF.

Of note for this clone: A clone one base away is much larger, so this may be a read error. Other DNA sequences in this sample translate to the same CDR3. The CDR3 sequence is CASSSGNQPQHF. In DNA form, the CDR3 reads TGTGCCAGTAGTTCAGGGAATCAGCCCCAGCATTTT. This sequence joins TRBV19 and TRBJ1-5; the D gene is possibly TRBD1 (5 bases). CDR3 length: 12 residues. The V end was cut by 5 bases, the J end by 4 bases, with 6 bases between. Germline CDR1 LNHDA, CDR2 SQIVND (reference sequence).

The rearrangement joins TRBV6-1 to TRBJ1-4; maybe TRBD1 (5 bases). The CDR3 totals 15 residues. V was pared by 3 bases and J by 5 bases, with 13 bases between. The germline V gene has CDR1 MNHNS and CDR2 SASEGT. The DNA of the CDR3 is TGTGCCAGCAGTGATTCAGGGCAGGGAAATGAAAAACTGTTTTTT. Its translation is CASSDSGQGNEKLFF.

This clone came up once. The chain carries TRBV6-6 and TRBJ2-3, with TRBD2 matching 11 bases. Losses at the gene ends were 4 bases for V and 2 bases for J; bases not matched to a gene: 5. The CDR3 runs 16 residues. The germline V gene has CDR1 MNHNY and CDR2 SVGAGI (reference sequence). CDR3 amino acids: CASSSKTSGITDTQYF. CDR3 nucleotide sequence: TGTGCCAGCAGTTCTAAGACTAGCGGGATCACAGATACGCAGTATTTT.

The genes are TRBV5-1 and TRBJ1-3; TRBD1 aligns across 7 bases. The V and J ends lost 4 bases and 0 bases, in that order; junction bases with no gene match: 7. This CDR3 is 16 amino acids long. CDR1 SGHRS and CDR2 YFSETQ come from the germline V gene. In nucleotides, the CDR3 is TGCGCCAGCAGCCCGGGACAGACACTCTCTGGAAACACCATATATTTT. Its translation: CASSPGQTLSGNTIYF.

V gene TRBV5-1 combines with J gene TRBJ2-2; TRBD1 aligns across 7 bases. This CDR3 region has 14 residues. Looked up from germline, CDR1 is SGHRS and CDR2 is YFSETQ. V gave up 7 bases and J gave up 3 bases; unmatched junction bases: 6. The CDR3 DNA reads TGCGCCAGCGGACCCACAGGGGACACCGGGGAGCTGTTTTTT. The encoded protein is CASGPTGDTGELFF.

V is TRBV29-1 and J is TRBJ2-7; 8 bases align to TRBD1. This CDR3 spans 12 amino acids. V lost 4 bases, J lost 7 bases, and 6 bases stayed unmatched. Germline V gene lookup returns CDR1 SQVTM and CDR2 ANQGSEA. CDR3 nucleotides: TGCAGCGTTGCGTACAGGGGGGAAGAGCAGTACTTC. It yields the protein CSVAYRGEEQYF.

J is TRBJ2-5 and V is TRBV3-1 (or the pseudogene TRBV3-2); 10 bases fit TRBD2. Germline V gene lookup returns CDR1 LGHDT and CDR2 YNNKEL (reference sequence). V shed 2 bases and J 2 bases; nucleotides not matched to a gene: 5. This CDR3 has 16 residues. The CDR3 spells CASSQFGLAEQETQYF. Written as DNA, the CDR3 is TGTGCCAGCAGCCAATTCGGACTAGCGGAACAAGAGACCCAGTACTTC.

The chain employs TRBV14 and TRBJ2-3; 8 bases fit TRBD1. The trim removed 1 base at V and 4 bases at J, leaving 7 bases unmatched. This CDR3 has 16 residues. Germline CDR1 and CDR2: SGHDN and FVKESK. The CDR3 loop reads CASSQVRTGIPDTQYF. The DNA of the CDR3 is TGTGCCAGCAGCCAAGTGAGGACAGGGATTCCAGATACGCAGTATTTT.

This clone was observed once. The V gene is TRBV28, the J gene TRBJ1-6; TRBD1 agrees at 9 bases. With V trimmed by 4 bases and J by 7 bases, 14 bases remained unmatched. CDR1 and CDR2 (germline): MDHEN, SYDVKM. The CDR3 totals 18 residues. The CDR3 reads CASSSGQGGLMKNSPLHF. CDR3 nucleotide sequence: TGTGCCAGCAGTTCGGGACAGGGTGGCTTGATGAAGAATTCACCCCTCCACTTT.

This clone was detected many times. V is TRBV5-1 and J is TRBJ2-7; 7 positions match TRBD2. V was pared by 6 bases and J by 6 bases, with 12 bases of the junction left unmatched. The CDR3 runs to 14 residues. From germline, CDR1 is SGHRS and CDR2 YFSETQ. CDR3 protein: CASTPTAGVGEQYF. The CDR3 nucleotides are TGCGCCAGCACCCCCACCGCGGGGGTTGGCGAGCAGTACTTC.

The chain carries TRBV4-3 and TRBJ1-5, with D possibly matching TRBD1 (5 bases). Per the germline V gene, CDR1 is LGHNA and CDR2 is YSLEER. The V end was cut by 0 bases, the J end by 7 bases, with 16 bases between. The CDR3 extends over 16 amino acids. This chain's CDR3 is CASSQDKIGVGQPQHF. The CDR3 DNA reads TGCGCCAGCAGCCAAGATAAAATAGGGGTGGGCCAGCCCCAGCATTTT.

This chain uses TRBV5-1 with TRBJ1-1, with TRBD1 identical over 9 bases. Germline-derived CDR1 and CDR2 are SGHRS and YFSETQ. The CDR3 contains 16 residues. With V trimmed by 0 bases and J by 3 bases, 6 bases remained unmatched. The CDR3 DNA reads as TGCGCCAGCAGCTTGGGCGGGGGACAGGGCGACACTGAAGCTTTCTTT. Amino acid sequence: CASSLGGGQGDTEAFF.

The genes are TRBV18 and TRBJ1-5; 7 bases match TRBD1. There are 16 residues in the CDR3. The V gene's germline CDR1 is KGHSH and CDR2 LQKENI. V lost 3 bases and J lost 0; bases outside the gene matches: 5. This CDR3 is CASSPRQGYSNQPQHF. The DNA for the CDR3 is TGTGCCAGCTCACCGCGACAGGGATATAGCAATCAGCCCCAGCATTTT.

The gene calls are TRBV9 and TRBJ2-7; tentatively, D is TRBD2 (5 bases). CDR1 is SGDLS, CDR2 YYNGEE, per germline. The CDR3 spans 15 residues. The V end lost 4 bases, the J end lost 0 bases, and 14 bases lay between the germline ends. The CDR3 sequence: CASSFGGTVSYEQYF. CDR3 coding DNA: TGTGCCAGCAGCTTCGGAGGAACTGTCTCCTACGAGCAGTACTTC.

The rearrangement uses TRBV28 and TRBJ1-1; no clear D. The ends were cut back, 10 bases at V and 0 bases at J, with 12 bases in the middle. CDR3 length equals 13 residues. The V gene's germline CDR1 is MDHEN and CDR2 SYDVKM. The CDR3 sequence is CATFPQMNTEAFF. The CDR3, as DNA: TGTGCCACCTTCCCACAAATGAACACTGAAGCTTTCTTT. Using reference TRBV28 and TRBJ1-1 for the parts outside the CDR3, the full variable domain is DVKVTQSSRYLVKRTGEKVFLECVQDMDHENMFWYRQDPGLGLRLIYFSYDVKMKEKGDIPEGYSVSREKKERFSLILESASTNQTSMYLCATFPQMNTEAFFGQGTRLTVV.